A selection of T cell receptor beta chains follows, all from one sample in a study of early T cells in non-severe SARS-CoV-2 infection. One entry per CDR3 protein results from TCRdb running MiXCR on the 5' RACE reads. The sample has fewer than 35,000 distinct CDR3 sequences, approximately 6.2% seen once; the top ten hold 5% to 6.5%. The material sequenced was whole blood. The receptor source for this set is an adult who was a healthcare worker with PCR-confirmed SARS-CoV-2 infection or an uninfected control (not recorded which). The CDR3 runs from the conserved cysteine through the conserved F or W. Each record gives: V gene, D gene, clone size, J gene, CDR3 DNA, CDR3 protein. The D gene is left open where the match is weak. Size is omitted from some rows. Given values are once, few, many or a class for expanded clones.

>TRBV5-4|TRBD2|-|TRBJ2-7
TGTGCCAGCAGGTCTAGCGGCTCCTACGAGCAGTACTTC
CASRSSGSYEQYF
>TRBV20-1|-|few|TRBJ1-1
TGCAGTGCTAGACAGGAGCCGGACACTGAAGCTTTCTTT
CSARQEPDTEAFF
>TRBV2|-|many|TRBJ1-5
TGTGCCAGCAGTCCTGCGAATCAGCCCCAGCATTTT
CASSPANQPQHF
>TRBV20-1|-|-|TRBJ1-5
TGCAGTGCTAGAGATCCCCGGGGTGAGAGTCAGCCCCAGCATTTT
CSARDPRGESQPQHF
>TRBV18|TRBD1|many|TRBJ1-1
TGTGCCAGCTCCCGACAGGGGATGAACACTGAAGCTTTCTTT
CASSRQGMNTEAFF
>TRBV30|-|many|TRBJ1-4
TGTGCCTGGTGGACGCCGGTCGATGAAAAACTGTTTTTT
CAWWTPVDEKLFF
>TRBV12-3/TRBV12-4|-|many|TRBJ2-6
TGTGCCAGCAGTTGGGAGAGCTCTGGGGCCAACGTCCTGACTTTC
CASSWESSGANVLTF
>TRBV4-3|TRBD2|many|TRBJ2-1
TGCGCCAGCAGCCGTGACAGACTAGCGGGAGAGTCAGGGCAGTTCTTC
CASSRDRLAGESGQFF
>TRBV27|-|many|TRBJ2-3
TGTGCCAGCAGATTAGGTGGAGGGAAATCAGATACGCAGTATTTT
CASRLGGGKSDTQYF
>TRBV6-1|-|many|TRBJ2-3
TGTGCCAGCAGTGAAGACATCGGGACAGATACGCAGTATTTT
CASSEDIGTDTQYF
>TRBV11-2|TRBD2|many|TRBJ2-1
TGTGCCAGCAGCACCGGGACTAGCGGGAGAGATGAGCAGTTCTTC
CASSTGTSGRDEQFF
>TRBV14|-|many|TRBJ1-1
TGTGCCAGCAGCCAAGATCGGAGGGACCACACTGAAGCTTTCTTT
CASSQDRRDHTEAFF
>TRBV5-1|-|few|TRBJ1-1
TGCGCCAGCAGCTCAATGGGCGGGGAAGCGGCTGAAGCTTTCTTT
CASSSMGGEAAEAFF
>TRBV9|TRBD1|medium-sized|TRBJ2-5
TGTGCCAGCAGCGTAGGGTCAGGGGGCGCAGGAGAGACCCAGTACTTC
CASSVGSGGAGETQYF
>TRBV20-1|-|-|TRBJ2-1
TGCAGTGCCGCGGCTAGCGAATACAATGAGCAGTTCTTC
CSAAASEYNEQFF
>TRBV12-3/TRBV12-4|TRBD1|many|TRBJ1-5
TGTGCCAGCAGTAGACAGGGGAATCAGCCCCAGCATTTT
CASSRQGNQPQHF
>TRBV28|TRBD1|many|TRBJ2-5
TGTGCCAGCAGCCTAGCAGGGGGAGAGACCCAGTACTTC
CASSLAGGETQYF
>TRBV18|-|many|TRBJ2-3
TGTGCCAGCTCACCCCATCAATCCAGAGGCCAAATGAGCACAGATACGCAGTATTTT
CASSPHQSRGQMSTDTQYF
>TRBV7-9|TRBD2|many|TRBJ2-1
TGTGCCAGCAGCTCCAGCGGGAGGGAATACAATGAGCAGTTCTTC
CASSSSGREYNEQFF
>TRBV6-5|-|many|TRBJ2-1
TGTGCCAGCAGTCCGACGACTACCGCTATGGGGCAGTTCTTC
CASSPTTTAMGQFF
>TRBV10-1|-|many|TRBJ2-3
TGCGCCAGCAGCCGGGACGCCCGCACAGATACGCAGTATTTT
CASSRDARTDTQYF
>TRBV11-1|-|-|TRBJ2-7
TGTGCCAGCAGCTTAGCGGGCGGGTTCAGCGAGCAGTACTTC
CASSLAGGFSEQYF
>TRBV19|-|many|TRBJ1-5
TGTGCCAGTAATTTGCGGAGGGAGAGCGGCCAGCCCCAGCATTTT
CASNLRRESGQPQHF
>TRBV5-4|-|many|TRBJ2-6
TGTGCCAGCAGCACACCTTTGCCCGCCGGCTCTGGGGCCAACGTCCTGACTTTC
CASSTPLPAGSGANVLTF
>TRBV6-5|-|many|TRBJ1-1
TGTGCCAGCATCCAAGCAGGGGCGAACACTGAAGCTTTCTTT
CASIQAGANTEAFF